These 5 T cell receptor beta chains were sequenced from one sample in a study of T cells after yellow fever vaccination. Via MiXCR, TCRdb re-called the 5' RACE reads, giving one row per CDR3 protein. The sample yields some 150,000 distinct CDR3 sequences, 9.3% seen once. Sequencing used CD8+ T cells sorted from PBMCs, obtained 45 days after the yellow fever booster vaccination. These receptors were collected from a young man who received the YFV17D yellow fever vaccine.

The genes are TRBV7-6 and TRBJ2-5; no clear D. Deletions cut 4 bases from V and 5 bases from J, with 14 bases between. Germline assignment: CDR1 SGHVS and CDR2 FNYEAQ. The CDR3 has 14 amino acids. The CDR3 protein is CASSSYLGSETQYF. The CDR3 nucleotides read TGTGCCAGCAGCTCATACCTCGGTTCGGAGACCCAGTACTTC.

The V gene is TRBV3-1, the J gene TRBJ2-1; no clear D. Germline assignment: CDR1 LGHDT and CDR2 YNNKEL (reference sequence). This CDR3 region has 12 residues. V lost 2 bases to trimming and J lost 5 bases, with 4 bases between them. CDR3 DNA: TGTGCCAGCAGCCAACACAACAATGAGCAGTTCTTC. It is translated as CASSQHNNEQFF.

A few counts support this clonotype. In DNA form, the CDR3 reads TGTGCCAGCAGCCCCGTGGGTGATCACTTCGGTCAGCCCCAGCATTTT. Amino acids: CASSPVGDHFGQPQHF. The gene calls are TRBV27 and TRBJ1-5; D uncertain. V was cut by 6 bases and J by 6 bases, with 21 bases left in between. The CDR3 covers 16 residues. The germline gives CDR1 MNHEY, CDR2 SMNVEV (reference sequence).

This clonotype was recorded many times. The V and J genes are TRBV4-3 and TRBJ2-1; no firm D call. The CDR3 has 15 residues. The germline V gene encodes CDR1 LGHNA and CDR2 YSLEER. The ends were cut back, 0 bases at V and 4 bases at J, with 10 bases in the middle. The CDR3 nucleotides read TGCGCCAGCAGCCAAGAAATCGAACTGTACAATGAGCAGTTCTTC. Translated, it gives CASSQEIELYNEQFF.

V usage is TRBV28 and J usage is TRBJ2-7, with TRBD2 as a possible D gene (5 bases). The CDR3 has 15 amino acids. V dropped 5 bases and J dropped 0 bases, with 14 bases sitting between them. Germline V CDR1 and CDR2: MDHEN, SYDVKM. This CDR3 is CASSQDSSSSYEQYV. The CDR3 DNA sequence: TGTGCCAGCAGTCAGGACTCCTCGAGCTCCTACGAGCAGTACGTC.